This T cell receptor beta chain was recorded in a study of T cells in Graves' hyperthyroidism and ophthalmopathy. Amplified regions were TCR beta CDR3 sequences from RNA transcripts. HTBI primers were employed in a first-round RT-PCR of the TCR CDR3. TCRdb independently ran MiXCR on the multiplex PCR reads; one entry per CDR3 protein. Altogether almost 500,000 distinct CDR3 sequences are present, roughly 22% being singletons, with the ten largest covering about 49%. V lost 6 bases and J 1 base, leaving 13 bases between the germline ends. From germline, CDR1 is SGHRS and CDR2 YFSETQ. The CDR3 covers 14 residues.

The sample consisted of blood. This TCR was recovered from a woman in her 70s with Graves' ophthalmopathy. The V gene is TRBV5-1, the J gene TRBJ1-1, with D perhaps matching TRBD1 (5 bases). The CDR3 DNA sequence: TGCGCCAGCACCTCGGGACTTACGAACACTGAAGCTTTCTTT. It is translated as CASTSGLTNTEAFF.